This T cell receptor beta chain was captured by sequencing in a study of long-term antiretroviral therapy in people with HIV. Version v3.0 of the immunoSEQ assay ran at survey level. TCRdb keeps only in-frame clones here, not all; method: immunoSEQ multiplex PCR. The sample lists some 28,000 clones, over 75% occurring once. Notes on this clone: Its specificity is not known.

V shed 4 bases, J shed 2 bases, and the junction held 5 bases outside the gene matches. The V gene's germline CDR1 is LNHNV and CDR2 YYDKDF (reference sequence). This CDR3 spans 15 amino acids. Findings and limits, study-wide: ART adherence, viral resistance and therapy changes went unrecorded.

The gene calls are TRBV15 and TRBJ1-3; 7 bases fit TRBD1. The sequenced sample was unsorted PBMCs, obtained 1.5 years before starting antiretroviral therapy. The clonotype was recovered from a young man with HIV. Here the CDR3 reads CATSKDRAAGNTIYF. The DNA of the CDR3 is TGTGCCACCAGCAAAGACAGGGCGGCTGGAAACACCATATATTTT.